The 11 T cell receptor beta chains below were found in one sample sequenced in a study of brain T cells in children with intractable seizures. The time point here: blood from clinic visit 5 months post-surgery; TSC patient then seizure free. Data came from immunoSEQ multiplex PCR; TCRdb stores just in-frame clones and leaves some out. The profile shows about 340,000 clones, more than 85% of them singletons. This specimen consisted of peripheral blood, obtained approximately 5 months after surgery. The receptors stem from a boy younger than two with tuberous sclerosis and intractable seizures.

This CDR3 is CASSEAGTSYNEQFF. CDR3 in DNA: TGCGCCAGCAGTGAGGCCGGGACTAGCTACAATGAGCAGTTCTTC. The V and J genes are TRBV10-1 and TRBJ2-1, with 8 bases matching TRBD2. Germline CDR1 reads WNHNN; CDR2 reads SYGVQD (reference sequence). The CDR3 totals 15 residues. The V and J ends lost 2 bases and 3 bases, in that order; junction bases with no gene match: 3.

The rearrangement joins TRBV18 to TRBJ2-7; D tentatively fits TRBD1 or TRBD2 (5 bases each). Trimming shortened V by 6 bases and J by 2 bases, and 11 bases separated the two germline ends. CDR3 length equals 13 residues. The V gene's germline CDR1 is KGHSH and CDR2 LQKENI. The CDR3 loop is CASSRDLTYEQYF. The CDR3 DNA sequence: TGTGCCAGCTCTAGGGACCTCACCTACGAGCAGTACTTC.

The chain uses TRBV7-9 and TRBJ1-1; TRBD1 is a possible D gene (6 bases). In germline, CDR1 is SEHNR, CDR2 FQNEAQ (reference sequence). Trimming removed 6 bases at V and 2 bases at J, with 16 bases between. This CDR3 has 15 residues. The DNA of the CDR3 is TGTGCCAGCAGAAGTTACGCAGGGGTTAACACTGAAGCTTTCTTT. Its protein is CASRSYAGVNTEAFF.

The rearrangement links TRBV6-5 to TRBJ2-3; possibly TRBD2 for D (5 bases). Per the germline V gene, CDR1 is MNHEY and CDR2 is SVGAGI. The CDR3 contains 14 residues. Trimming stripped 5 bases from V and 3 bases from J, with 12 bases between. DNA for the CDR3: TGTGCCAGCAGTACAAAGGCGGGTACAGATACGCAGTATTTT. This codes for CASSTKAGTDTQYF.

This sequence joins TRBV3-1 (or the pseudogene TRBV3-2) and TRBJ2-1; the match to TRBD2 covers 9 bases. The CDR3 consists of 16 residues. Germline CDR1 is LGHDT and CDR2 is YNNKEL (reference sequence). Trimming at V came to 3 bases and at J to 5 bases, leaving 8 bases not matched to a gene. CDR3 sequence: CASSHTAGGRDNEQFF. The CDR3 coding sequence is TGTGCCAGCAGCCATACCGCCGGCGGGAGGGACAATGAGCAGTTCTTC.

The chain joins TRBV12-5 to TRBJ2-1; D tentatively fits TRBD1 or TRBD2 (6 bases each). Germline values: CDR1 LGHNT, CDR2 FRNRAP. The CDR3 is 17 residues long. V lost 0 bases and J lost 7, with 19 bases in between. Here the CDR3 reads CASGLVLGGRYLNEQFF. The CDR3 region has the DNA TGTGCTAGTGGTTTGGTACTAGGGGGGCGGTATTTGAATGAGCAGTTCTTC.

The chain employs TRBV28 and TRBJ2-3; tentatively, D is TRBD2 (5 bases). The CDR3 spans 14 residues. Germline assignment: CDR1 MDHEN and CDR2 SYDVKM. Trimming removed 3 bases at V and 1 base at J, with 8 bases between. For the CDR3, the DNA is TGTGCCAGCAGTTTTATTAGCGGCACAGATACGCAGTATTTT. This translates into CASSFISGTDTQYF. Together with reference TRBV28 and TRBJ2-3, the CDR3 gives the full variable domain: DVKVTQSSRYLVKRTGEKVFLECVQDMDHENMFWYRQDPGLGLRLIYFSYDVKMKEKGDIPEGYSVSREKKERFSLILESASTNQTSMYLCASSFISGTDTQYFGPGTRLTVL.

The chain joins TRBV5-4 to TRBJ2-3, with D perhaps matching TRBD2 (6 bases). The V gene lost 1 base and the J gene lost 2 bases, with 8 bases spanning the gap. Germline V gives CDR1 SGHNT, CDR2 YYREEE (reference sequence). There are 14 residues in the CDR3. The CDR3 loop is CASSLKDYTDTQYF. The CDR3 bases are TGTGCCAGCAGCTTGAAGGACTACACAGATACGCAGTATTTT.

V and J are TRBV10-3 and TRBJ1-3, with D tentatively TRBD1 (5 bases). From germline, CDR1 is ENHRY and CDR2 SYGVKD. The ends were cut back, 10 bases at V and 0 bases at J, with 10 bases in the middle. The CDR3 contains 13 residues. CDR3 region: CASHRLSGNTIYF. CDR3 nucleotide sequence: TGTGCCAGCCACAGGCTCTCTGGAAACACCATATATTTT.

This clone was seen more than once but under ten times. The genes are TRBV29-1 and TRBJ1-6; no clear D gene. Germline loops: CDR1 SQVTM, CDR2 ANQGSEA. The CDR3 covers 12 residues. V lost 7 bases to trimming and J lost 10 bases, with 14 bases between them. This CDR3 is CSAGENGSPLHF. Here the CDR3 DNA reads TGCAGCGCTGGTGAAAACGGCTCACCCCTCCACTTT. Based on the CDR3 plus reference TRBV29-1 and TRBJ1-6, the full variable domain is SAVISQKPSRDICQRGTSLTIQCQVDSQVTMMFWYRQQPGQSLTLIATANQGSEATYESGFVIDKFPISRPNLTFSTLTVSNMSPEDSSIYLCSAGENGSPLHFGNGTRLTVT.

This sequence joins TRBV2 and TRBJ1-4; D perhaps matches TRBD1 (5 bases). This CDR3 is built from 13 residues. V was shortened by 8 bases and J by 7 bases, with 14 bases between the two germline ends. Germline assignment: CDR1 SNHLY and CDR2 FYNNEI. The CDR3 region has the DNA TGTGCCAGCGCCAGGGAAGCGGGTGAAAAACTGTTTTTT. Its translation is CASAREAGEKLFF.